This T cell receptor (beta chain) was sequenced for a study of CD4 T cells in relation to SARS-CoV-2 and coronaviruses. The CDR3 is 15 residues long. The germline V gene has CDR1 MNHNS and CDR2 SASEGT. The ends lost 2 bases at V and 2 bases at J; junction bases unmatched: 3. In the case of this clone: Its antigen remains unidentified.

Produced via immunoSEQ multiplex PCR; TCRdb's table is partial and in-frame only. The table shows roughly 20,000 clones, with around four fifths occurring only once. CD4+ T cells from unexposed donors were obtained before the COVID-19 pandemic (2011-2018). The cells were cultured for about ten days before CD4+ T cells were isolated. The chain couples TRBV6-1 to TRBJ2-7, with 10 nucleotides matching TRBD2. The specimen sequenced was CD4+ T cells from PBMCs, cultured in vitro. The origin of this receptor is a human donor in good health. This chain's CDR3 is CASSEKSGRAYEQYF. For the CDR3, the DNA is TGTGCCAGCAGTGAAAAGAGCGGGAGGGCCTACGAGCAGTACTTC.